A single sample gave rise to the 24 T cell receptor beta chains below, sequenced in a study of metastatic and nonmetastatic thyroid tumors. All patients reached thyroid surgery having received no treatment beforehand. MiXCR reprocessed the PCR reads for TCRdb. There are tens of thousands of clones in the sample; around 15% occur only once, and about 9.4% lies in the top ten. The sequencing sample was made of blood. Receptor source: a male donor with papillary thyroid cancer or a benign thyroid nodule (not recorded which). Some clones in this sample may be carry-over from other donors' samples.

There are many counts of this clone. V gene TRBV5-1 combines with J gene TRBJ1-6, with TRBD1 matching over 7 bases. Germline V gene lookup returns CDR1 SGHRS and CDR2 YFSETQ. This CDR3 is 17 amino acids long. V lost 0 bases to trimming and J lost 8 bases; unmatched junction nucleotides: 11. CDR3 region: CASSLEYSRTGDSPLHF. The CDR3 bases are TGCGCCAGCAGCTTGGAGTACAGTCGGACAGGAGATTCACCCCTCCACTTT.

Concerning this clone itself: This may come from a read error, since a much larger clone is one base off. V usage is TRBV19 and J usage is TRBJ2-1; 8 bases match TRBD2. The V gene end was trimmed by 4 bases and the J gene end by 10 bases; junction bases not matched to a gene: 12. This CDR3 spans 15 amino acids. Germline lookup yields CDR1 LNHDA and CDR2 SQIVND (reference sequence). The CDR3 spells CASSKTRGGFSEQFF. In nucleotides, the CDR3 is TGTGCCAGTAGTAAGACTCGGGGGGGTTTTAGCGAGCAGTTCTTC.

This clone was counted between two and nine times. The germline gene is not matched at one end of the junction; a read error may be the cause. The chain combines TRBV27 with TRBJ2-1; no clear D. Germline assignment: CDR1 MNHEY and CDR2 SMNVEV (reference sequence). CDR3 size: 13 residues. The CDR3 sequence: CASSIIGGDEHFF. In DNA form, the CDR3 reads TGTGCCAGCAGCATCATCGGTGGGGATGAGCATTTCTTC.

This clone was seen ten or more times. The chain links TRBV7-9 to TRBJ2-3; the match to TRBD1 covers 8 bases. V lost 8 bases to trimming and J lost 5 bases; unmatched junction nucleotides: 6. The germline CDR1 and CDR2 sequences are SEHNR and FQNEAQ (reference sequence). CDR3 length equals 13 residues. CDR3 protein: CASGGQGRDTQYF. CDR3 nucleotide sequence: TGTGCCAGCGGTGGACAGGGTCGAGATACGCAGTATTTT.

This clone came up many times. The chain carries TRBV4-3 and TRBJ2-2; D gene ambiguous. Germline V lookup: CDR1 LGHNA, CDR2 YSLEER. The CDR3 runs to 17 residues. Trimming removed 0 bases at V and 6 bases at J, with 17 bases between. For the CDR3, the DNA is TGCGCCAGCAGCCAAGATAATCTGGCGGTGACGGCCGGGGAGCTGTTTTTT. Translated, it gives CASSQDNLAVTAGELFF.

To note about this clone: A read error may be the cause here, since a much bigger clone is one base away. The V call is TRBV5-6, the J call TRBJ1-5, with TRBD1 matching 7 bases. CDR3 size: 14 residues. Germline CDR1 reads SGHDT; CDR2 reads YYEEEE. In nucleotides, the CDR3 is TGTGCCAGCAGCTCCGGGACAGCACATCATCCCCAGCATTTT. It is translated as CASSSGTAHHPQHF.

Remarks on this clone: This sequence may be a read error, since a much larger clone differs from it by one base. The rearrangement links TRBV9 to TRBJ2-3; D gene unclear. Germline assignment: CDR1 SGDLS and CDR2 YYNGEE. The CDR3 length is 14 residues. Trimming left V 0 bases short and J 1 base short, with 6 bases between. The CDR3 DNA follows: TGTGCCAGCAGCGTAGATTTGCGCACAGATACGCAGTATTTT. It translates to CASSVDLRTDTQYF. Drawing the rest from reference TRBV9 and TRBJ2-3, the complete variable domain is DSGVTQTPKHLITATGQRVTLRCSPRSGDLSVYWYQQSLDQGLQFLIQYYNGEERAKGNILERFSAQQFPDLHSELNLSSLELGDSALYFCASSVDLRTDTQYFGPGTRLTVL.

This clone occurred many times. The chain employs TRBV6-1 and TRBJ2-5; D is unclear. CDR1 and CDR2 (germline): MNHNS, SASEGT. This CDR3 comprises 14 residues. Trimming stripped 6 bases from V and 0 bases from J, with 11 bases between. CDR3 amino acids: CASRRFSYQETQYF. In DNA form, the CDR3 reads TGTGCCAGCAGACGGTTCTCGTACCAAGAGACCCAGTACTTC.

This clone appeared a few times. It may be a read error: a sequence one base away is much more abundant. The V call is TRBV11-1, the J call TRBJ2-3; the D is unclear. Germline V gene sequence: CDR1 SGHAT, CDR2 FQDESV (reference sequence). CDR3 size: 17 residues. Trimming pared 4 bases from V and 0 bases from J, leaving 17 bases between. In nucleotides, the CDR3 is TGTGCCAGCAGCTCTGCATTTCGAATACCTAGCACAGATACGCAGTATTTT. Its translation is CASSSAFRIPSTDTQYF.

This clone has more than one count but fewer than ten. The rearrangement uses TRBV6-1 and TRBJ2-7; 7 bases map to TRBD1. After removal of 8 bases from V and 3 bases from J, the junction contained 16 bases not matched to a gene. Germline CDR1 reads MNHNS; CDR2 reads SASEGT. The CDR3 has 16 residues. The CDR3 nucleotides read TGTGCCAGCGACAGGGTGCTCCGAGGGTTAGGCTACGAGCAGTACTTC. Its translation is CASDRVLRGLGYEQYF.

Ten or more counts support this clone. This chain connects TRBV3-1 to TRBJ1-6; TRBD1 aligns across 7 bases. CDR3 size: 17 residues. V gave up 5 bases and J gave up 0 bases; unmatched junction bases: 7. Germline V CDR1 and CDR2: LGHDT, YNNKEL (reference sequence). CDR3 coding DNA: TGTGCCAGCAGCTTTCACAGGGGAAGCTCCTATAATTCACCCCTCCACTTT. Its translation: CASSFHRGSSYNSPLHF.

At least ten counts were recorded for this clone. The chain couples TRBV9 to TRBJ2-1; D possibly uses TRBD1 or TRBD2 (6 bases each). Germline V gene lookup returns CDR1 SGDLS and CDR2 YYNGEE. The CDR3 is 14 residues long. V lost 0 bases to trimming and J lost 7 bases, with 11 bases between them. In nucleotides, the CDR3 is TGTGCCAGCAGCGTAGAGGGGGGAGTAAATGAGCAGTTCTTC. Amino acid sequence: CASSVEGGVNEQFF.

This clone was picked up many times. The chain has TRBV19 and TRBJ2-7; 7 positions agree with TRBD1. This CDR3 is 14 amino acids long. Germline V gene data show CDR1 as LNHDA and CDR2 as SQIVND (reference sequence). V was clipped by 5 bases and J by 7 bases; unmatched bases: 11. CDR3 loop: CASSPNPNRGEQYF. The CDR3 DNA sequence: TGTGCCAGTAGTCCTAATCCTAACAGGGGAGAGCAGTACTTC.

This clone was seen more than once but under ten times. The rearrangement links TRBV3-1 to TRBJ2-2, with 11 positions matching TRBD2. Germline V gene sequence: CDR1 LGHDT, CDR2 YNNKEL (reference sequence). V shed 6 bases and J 5 bases; nucleotides not matched to a gene: 8. The CDR3 runs to 16 residues. The DNA of the CDR3 is TGTGCCAGCAGTGGGGGGACTAGCGGATGGACCGGGGAGCTGTTTTTT. This codes for CASSGGTSGWTGELFF.

This clone was counted ten times or more. V is TRBV11-2 and J is TRBJ2-7; D is unclear. This CDR3 spans 14 amino acids. The V end was cut by 1 base, the J end by 3 bases, with 10 bases between. Germline V gives CDR1 SGHAT, CDR2 FQNNGV. For the CDR3, the DNA is TGTGCCAGCAGCTTAGGTGCAGTAGGCTACGAGCAGTACTTC. Encoded protein: CASSLGAVGYEQYF.

A few counts support this clone. CDR3 protein: CASRKGTGSYGYTF. The CDR3 nucleotides read TGTGCCAGCAGGAAAGGGACAGGGAGCTATGGCTACACCTTC. The V gene is TRBV6-1, the J gene TRBJ1-2, with 9 bases lining up with TRBD1. The CDR3 consists of 14 residues. V shed 6 bases and J 4 bases; nucleotides not matched to a gene: 6. Germline CDR1 is MNHNS and CDR2 is SASEGT.

About this clone: Being one base from a much bigger clone, this may be a read error. This chain connects TRBV19 to TRBJ2-7, with 9 bases identical to TRBD1. Germline V CDR1 and CDR2: LNHDA, SQIVND (reference sequence). CDR3 length equals 16 residues. J gave up 0 bases and V 5 bases, and 8 bases lay outside the gene matches. Here the CDR3 reads CASSPSGTGSSYEQYF. In nucleotides, the CDR3 is TGTGCCAGTAGTCCCTCCGGGACAGGGTCCTCCTACGAGCAGTACTTC.

This clone was counted ten times or more. This CDR3 is also generated by other DNA sequences in the sample. The rearrangement links TRBV4-2 to TRBJ2-7; D is perhaps TRBD1 or TRBD2 (5 bases each). Germline CDR1 is LGHNA and CDR2 is YNFKEQ. This CDR3 comprises 18 residues. V lost 0 bases and J 5 bases, leaving 23 bases between the germline ends. The CDR3 DNA reads TGTGCCAGCAGCCAAGAATACAACAACGCGTATATGGGGGACGAGCAGTACTTC. Protein product: CASSQEYNNAYMGDEQYF.

Many counts were recorded for this clone. Written as DNA, the CDR3 is TGTGCGGCAGGGGGCGACACCGGGGAGCTGTTTTTT. Translated, it gives CAAGGDTGELFF. The J gene is TRBJ2-2, the V gene TRBV7-6, with 8 bases matching TRBD1. Germline loops: CDR1 SGHVS, CDR2 FNYEAQ. This CDR3 is 12 amino acids long.

This clone occurred many times. The chain employs TRBV10-1 and TRBJ1-6; D remains unclear. CDR3 size: 14 residues. Germline loops: CDR1 WNHNN, CDR2 SYGVQD (reference sequence). Trimming pared 7 bases from V and 6 bases from J, leaving 13 bases between. The CDR3 spells CASTARLLNSPLHF. In nucleotides, the CDR3 is TGCGCCAGCACCGCGCGACTGCTTAATTCACCCCTCCACTTT.

Ten or more counts support this clone. The chain combines TRBV12-3 or TRBV12-4 with TRBJ1-4; D may be TRBD1 (6 bases). The V end was cut by 3 bases, the J end by 8 bases, with 19 bases between. This CDR3 comprises 16 residues. Written as DNA, the CDR3 is TGTGCCAGCAGTTTCGGGGGCCGGGGAGTCAGGGAAAAACTGTTTTTT. It is translated as CASSFGGRGVREKLFF.

This chain joins TRBV2 and TRBJ2-5, with 9 bases lining up with TRBD2. Trimming took 3 bases from V and 5 from J; bases not matched to a gene: 16. CDR1 and CDR2 (germline): SNHLY, FYNNEI. This CDR3 region has 18 residues. For the CDR3, the DNA is TGTGCCAGCAGTGATTGGGGGTTGTCGGGACTAGCATCGGAGACCCAGTACTTC. It specifies CASSDWGLSGLASETQYF. Using reference TRBV2 and TRBJ2-5 for the parts outside the CDR3, the full variable domain is EPEVTQTPSHQVTQMGQEVILRCVPISNHLYFYWYRQILGQKVEFLVSFYNNEISEKSEIFDDQFSVERPDGSNFTLKIRSTKLEDSAMYFCASSDWGLSGLASETQYFGPGTRLLVL.

This clone was counted at least ten times. A read error may explain this, as a much larger clone is one base away. The CDR3 end shows no conserved phenylalanine or tryptophan, and so a read error is likely. The chain uses TRBV12-3 or TRBV12-4 and TRBJ2-1; D unclear. The length of the CDR3 is 15 residues. V dropped 1 base and J dropped 9 bases, with 16 bases sitting between them. Written as DNA, the CDR3 is TGTGCCAGCAGTTTAGATACACCACCCGGCGGTGAGCAGTTCCTC. Encoded protein: CASSLDTPPGGEQFL.

This clone has at least ten counts. Different DNA sequences within this sample yield the same CDR3. The V and J genes are TRBV11-2 and TRBJ2-7; 12 nucleotides agree with TRBD1. Germline V gene sequence: CDR1 SGHAT, CDR2 FQNNGV. Trimming removed 6 bases from V and 6 bases from J; junction bases left unmatched: 6. This CDR3 has 14 residues. CDR3 DNA: TGTGCCAGCAGGACCGGGACAGGGGGCAGCGAGCAGTACTTC. Residues: CASRTGTGGSEQYF.